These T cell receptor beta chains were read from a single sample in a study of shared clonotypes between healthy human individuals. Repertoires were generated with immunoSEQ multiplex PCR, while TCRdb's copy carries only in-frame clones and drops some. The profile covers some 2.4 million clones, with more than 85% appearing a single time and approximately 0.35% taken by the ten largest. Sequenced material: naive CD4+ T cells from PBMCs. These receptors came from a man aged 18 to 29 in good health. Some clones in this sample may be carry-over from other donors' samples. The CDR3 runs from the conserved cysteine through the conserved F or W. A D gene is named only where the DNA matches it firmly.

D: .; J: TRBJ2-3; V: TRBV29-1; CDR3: CSVSRDLEDTQYF
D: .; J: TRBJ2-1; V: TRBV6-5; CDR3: CASRISGTPGNEQFF
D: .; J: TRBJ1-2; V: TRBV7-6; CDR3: CASSREVYSRGSGYTF
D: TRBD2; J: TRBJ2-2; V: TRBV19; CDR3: CASSRLAGGIELFF
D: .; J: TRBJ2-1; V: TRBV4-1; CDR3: CASSRPRGGGYNEQFF
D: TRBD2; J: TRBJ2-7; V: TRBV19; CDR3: CASSTIAGSYEQYF
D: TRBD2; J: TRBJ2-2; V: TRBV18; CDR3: CASSLGLAGAGTGELFF
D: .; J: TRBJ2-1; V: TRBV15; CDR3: CATSRERAPGNEQFF
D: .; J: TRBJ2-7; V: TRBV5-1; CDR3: CASSLGSQGLYEQYF
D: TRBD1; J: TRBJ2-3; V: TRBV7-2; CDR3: CASSRDPTGNTDTQYF
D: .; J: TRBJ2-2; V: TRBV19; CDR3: CASSTLPGIGTGELFF
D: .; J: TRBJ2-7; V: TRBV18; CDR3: CASSPQVKSSYEQYF
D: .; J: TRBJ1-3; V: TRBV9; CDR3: CASGKRDSGNTIYF
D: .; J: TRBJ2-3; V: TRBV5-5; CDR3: CASSLGWGPSADTQYF
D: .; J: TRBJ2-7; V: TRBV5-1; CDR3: CASSLGSGTDQQYF
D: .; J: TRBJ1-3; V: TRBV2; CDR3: CASSEYGRASGNTIYF
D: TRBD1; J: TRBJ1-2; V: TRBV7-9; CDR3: CASSAHGQGRAGYTF
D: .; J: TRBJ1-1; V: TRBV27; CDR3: CASSLLGGTEAFF
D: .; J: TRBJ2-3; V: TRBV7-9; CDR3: CASSSDTGTLRTDTQYF
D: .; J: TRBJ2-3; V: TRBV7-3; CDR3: CASSLKGATDTQYF
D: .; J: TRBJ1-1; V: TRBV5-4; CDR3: CASHENPRTEAFF
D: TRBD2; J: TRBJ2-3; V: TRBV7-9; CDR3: CASSPRTSGRGSDTQYF
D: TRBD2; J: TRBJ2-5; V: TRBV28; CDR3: CASSSRLAGRSETQYF
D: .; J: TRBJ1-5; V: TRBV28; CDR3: CASGRDGRGGQPQHF